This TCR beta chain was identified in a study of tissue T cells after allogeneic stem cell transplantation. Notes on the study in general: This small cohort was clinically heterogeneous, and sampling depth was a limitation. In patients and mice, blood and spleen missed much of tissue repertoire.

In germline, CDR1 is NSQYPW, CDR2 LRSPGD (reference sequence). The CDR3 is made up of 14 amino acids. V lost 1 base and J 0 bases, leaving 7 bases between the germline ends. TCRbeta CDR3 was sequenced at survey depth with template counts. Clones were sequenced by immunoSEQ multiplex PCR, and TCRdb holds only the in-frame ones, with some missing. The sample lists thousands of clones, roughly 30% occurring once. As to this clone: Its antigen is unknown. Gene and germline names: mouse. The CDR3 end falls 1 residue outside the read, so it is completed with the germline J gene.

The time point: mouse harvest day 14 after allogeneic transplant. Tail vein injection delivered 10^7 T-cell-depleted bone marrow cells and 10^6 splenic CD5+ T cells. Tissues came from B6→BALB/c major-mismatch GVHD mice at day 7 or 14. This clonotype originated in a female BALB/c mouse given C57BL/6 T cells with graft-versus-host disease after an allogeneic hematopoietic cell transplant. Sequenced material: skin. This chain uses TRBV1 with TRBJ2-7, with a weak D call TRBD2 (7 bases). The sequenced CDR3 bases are TGCACCTGCAGTGCAGGGGGGGCCTCCTATGAACAGTAC. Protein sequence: CTCSAGGASYEQY. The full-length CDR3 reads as CTCSAGGASYEQYF.